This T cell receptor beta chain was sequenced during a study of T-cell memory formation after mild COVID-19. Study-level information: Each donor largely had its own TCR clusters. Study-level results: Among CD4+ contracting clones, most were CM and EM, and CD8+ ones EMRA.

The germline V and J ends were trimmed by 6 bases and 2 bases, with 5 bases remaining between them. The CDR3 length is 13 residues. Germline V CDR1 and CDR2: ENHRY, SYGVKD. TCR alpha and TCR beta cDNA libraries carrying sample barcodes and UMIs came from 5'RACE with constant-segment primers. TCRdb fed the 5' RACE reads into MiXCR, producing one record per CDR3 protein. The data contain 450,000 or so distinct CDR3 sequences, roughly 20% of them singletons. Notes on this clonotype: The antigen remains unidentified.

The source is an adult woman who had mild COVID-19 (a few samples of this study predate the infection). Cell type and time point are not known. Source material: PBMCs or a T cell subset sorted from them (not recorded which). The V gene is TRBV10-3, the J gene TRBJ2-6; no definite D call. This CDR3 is CAISEPGANVLTF. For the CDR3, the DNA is TGTGCCATCAGCGAGCCTGGGGCCAACGTCCTGACTTTC.